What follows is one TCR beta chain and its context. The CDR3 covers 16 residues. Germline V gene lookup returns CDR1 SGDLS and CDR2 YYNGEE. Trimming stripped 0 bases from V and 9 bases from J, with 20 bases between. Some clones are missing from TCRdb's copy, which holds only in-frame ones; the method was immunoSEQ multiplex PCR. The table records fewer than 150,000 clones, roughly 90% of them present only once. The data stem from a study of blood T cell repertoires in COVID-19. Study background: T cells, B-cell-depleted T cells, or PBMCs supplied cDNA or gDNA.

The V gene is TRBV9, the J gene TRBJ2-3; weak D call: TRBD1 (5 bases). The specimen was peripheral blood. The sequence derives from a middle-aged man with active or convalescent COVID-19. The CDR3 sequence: CASSVAGRVSPTTQYF. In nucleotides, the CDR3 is TGTGCCAGCAGCGTAGCTGGCAGGGTATCCCCTACCACGCAGTATTTT.